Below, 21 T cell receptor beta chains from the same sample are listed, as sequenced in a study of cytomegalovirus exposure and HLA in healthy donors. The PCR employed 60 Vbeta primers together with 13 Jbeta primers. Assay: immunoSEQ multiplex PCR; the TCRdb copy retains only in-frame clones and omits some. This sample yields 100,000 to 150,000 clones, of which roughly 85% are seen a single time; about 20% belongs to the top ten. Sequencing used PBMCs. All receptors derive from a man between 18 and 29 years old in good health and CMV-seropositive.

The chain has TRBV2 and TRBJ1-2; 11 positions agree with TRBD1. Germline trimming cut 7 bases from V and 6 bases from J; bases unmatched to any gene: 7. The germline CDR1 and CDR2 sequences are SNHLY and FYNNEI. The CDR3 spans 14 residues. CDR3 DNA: TGTGCCAGCATAATGGACAGGGGGCTAGATGGCTACACCTTC. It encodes CASIMDRGLDGYTF.

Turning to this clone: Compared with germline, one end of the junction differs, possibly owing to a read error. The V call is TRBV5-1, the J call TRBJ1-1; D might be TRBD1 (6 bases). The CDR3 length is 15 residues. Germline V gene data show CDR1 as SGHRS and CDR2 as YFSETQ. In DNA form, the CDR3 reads TGCGCCGGCAGCTTCACGCCGGGGGGGCACGCTGAAGCTTTCTTT. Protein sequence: CAGSFTPGGHAEAFF.

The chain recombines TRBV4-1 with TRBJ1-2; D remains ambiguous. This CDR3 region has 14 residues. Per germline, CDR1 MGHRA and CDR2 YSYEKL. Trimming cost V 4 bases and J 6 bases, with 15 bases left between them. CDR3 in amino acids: CASSPERVWNGYTF. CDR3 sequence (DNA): TGCGCCAGCAGCCCTGAGAGGGTCTGGAATGGCTACACCTTC.

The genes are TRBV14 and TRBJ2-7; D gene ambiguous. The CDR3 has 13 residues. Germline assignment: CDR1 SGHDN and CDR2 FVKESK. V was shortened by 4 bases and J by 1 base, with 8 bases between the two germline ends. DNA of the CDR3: TGTGCCAGCAGCCTGACAACTTCCTACGAGCAGTACTTC. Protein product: CASSLTTSYEQYF.

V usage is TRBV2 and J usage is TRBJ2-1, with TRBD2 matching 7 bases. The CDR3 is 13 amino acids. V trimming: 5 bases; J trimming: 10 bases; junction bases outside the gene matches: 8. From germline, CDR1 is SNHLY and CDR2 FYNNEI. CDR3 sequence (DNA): TGTGCCAGCAGTTCCGGGACTACGGGCGAGCAGTTCTTC. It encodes CASSSGTTGEQFF.

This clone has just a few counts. This chain's CDR3 is CASSREGVPYEQYF. The CDR3 DNA is TGTGCCAGCTCTAGGGAGGGTGTGCCCTACGAGCAGTACTTC. The chain carries TRBV27 and TRBJ2-7; TRBD2 aligns across 7 bases. The V and J ends lost 8 bases and 2 bases, in that order; junction bases with no gene match: 9. The CDR3 has 14 residues. The germline gives CDR1 MNHEY, CDR2 SMNVEV (reference sequence).

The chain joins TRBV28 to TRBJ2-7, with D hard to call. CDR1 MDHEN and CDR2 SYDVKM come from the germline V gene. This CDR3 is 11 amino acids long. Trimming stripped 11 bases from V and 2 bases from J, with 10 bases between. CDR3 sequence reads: CAPLRAYEQYF. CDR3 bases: TGTGCCCCCCTGAGAGCCTACGAGCAGTACTTC. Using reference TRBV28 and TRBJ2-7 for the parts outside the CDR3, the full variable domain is DVKVTQSSRYLVKRTGEKVFLECVQDMDHENMFWYRQDPGLGLRLIYFSYDVKMKEKGDIPEGYSVSREKKERFSLILESASTNQTSMYLCAPLRAYEQYFGPGTRLTVT.

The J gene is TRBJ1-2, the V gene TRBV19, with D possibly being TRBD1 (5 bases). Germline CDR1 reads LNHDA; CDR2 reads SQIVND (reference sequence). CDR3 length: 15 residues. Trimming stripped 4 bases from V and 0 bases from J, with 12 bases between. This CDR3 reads CASSTGHQPNYGYTF. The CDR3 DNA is TGTGCCAGTAGTACTGGACACCAACCTAACTATGGCTACACCTTC.

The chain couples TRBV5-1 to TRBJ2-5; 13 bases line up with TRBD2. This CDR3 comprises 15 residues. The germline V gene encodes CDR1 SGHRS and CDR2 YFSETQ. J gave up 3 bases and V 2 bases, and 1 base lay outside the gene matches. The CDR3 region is CASSLLAGGEETQYF. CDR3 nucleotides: TGCGCCAGCAGCTTACTAGCGGGGGGGGAAGAGACCCAGTACTTC.

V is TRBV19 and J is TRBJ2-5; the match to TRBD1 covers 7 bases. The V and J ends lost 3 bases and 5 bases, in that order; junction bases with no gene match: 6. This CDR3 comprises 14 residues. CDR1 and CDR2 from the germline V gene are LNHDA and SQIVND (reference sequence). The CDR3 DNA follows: TGTGCCAGTAGTATGGTAGGGGGCATCGAGACCCAGTACTTC. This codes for CASSMVGGIETQYF.

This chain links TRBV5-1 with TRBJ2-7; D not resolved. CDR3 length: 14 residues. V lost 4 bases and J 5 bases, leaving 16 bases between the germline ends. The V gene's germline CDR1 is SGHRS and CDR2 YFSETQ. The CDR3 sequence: CASSHEPVRDEQYF. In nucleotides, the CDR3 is TGCGCCAGCAGCCATGAACCGGTTCGCGACGAGCAGTACTTC.

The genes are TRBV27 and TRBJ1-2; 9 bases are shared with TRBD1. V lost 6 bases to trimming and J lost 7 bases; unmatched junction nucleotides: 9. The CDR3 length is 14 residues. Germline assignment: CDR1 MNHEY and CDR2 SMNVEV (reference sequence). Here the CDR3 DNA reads TGTGCCAGCAGCTTTCGGACAGGGGAAACTGGCTACACCTTC. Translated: CASSFRTGETGYTF.

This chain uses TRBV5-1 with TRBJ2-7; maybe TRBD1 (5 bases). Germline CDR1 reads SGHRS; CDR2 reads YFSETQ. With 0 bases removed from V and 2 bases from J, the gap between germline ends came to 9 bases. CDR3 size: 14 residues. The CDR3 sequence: CASSLGTNTYEQYF. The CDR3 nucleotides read TGCGCCAGCAGCTTGGGGACAAATACCTACGAGCAGTACTTC.

CDR3 bases: TGCGCCAGCAGTGATAGTTGGACAGGAGCTTACGAGCAGTACTTC. It is translated as CASSDSWTGAYEQYF. V is TRBV10-1 and J is TRBJ2-5; 7 nucleotides line up with TRBD1. TRBJ2-7 explains the end of the DNA better; the J call may be wrong. Germline V gene lookup returns CDR1 WNHNN and CDR2 SYGVQD (reference sequence). The CDR3 spans 15 residues.

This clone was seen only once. Written as DNA, the CDR3 is TGTGCCAGCAGCTTAGGCGGGGGGATGACCTACGAGCAGTACTTC. Protein sequence: CASSLGGGMTYEQYF. The chain combines TRBV13 with TRBJ2-7, with 7 bases aligning to TRBD2. The CDR3 runs 15 residues. Germline assignment: CDR1 PRHDT and CDR2 FYEKMQ (reference sequence). The V gene end was trimmed by 0 bases and the J gene end by 2 bases; junction bases not matched to a gene: 4.

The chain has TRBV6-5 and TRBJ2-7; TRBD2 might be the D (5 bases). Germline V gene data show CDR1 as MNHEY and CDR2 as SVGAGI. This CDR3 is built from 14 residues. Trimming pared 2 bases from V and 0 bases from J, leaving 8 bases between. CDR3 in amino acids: CASSYGRGSYEQYF. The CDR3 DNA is TGTGCCAGCAGTTACGGACGGGGCTCCTACGAGCAGTACTTC.

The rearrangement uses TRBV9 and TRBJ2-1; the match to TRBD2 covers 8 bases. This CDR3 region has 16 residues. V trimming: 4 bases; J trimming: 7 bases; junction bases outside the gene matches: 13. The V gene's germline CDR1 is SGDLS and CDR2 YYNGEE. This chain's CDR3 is CASSPPRTSRGNEQFF. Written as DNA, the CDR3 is TGTGCCAGCAGCCCCCCGAGGACTAGCAGAGGGAATGAGCAGTTCTTC.

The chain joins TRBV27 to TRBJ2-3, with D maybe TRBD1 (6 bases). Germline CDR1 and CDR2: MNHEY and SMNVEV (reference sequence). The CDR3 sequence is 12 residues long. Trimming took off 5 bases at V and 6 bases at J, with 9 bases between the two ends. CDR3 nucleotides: TGTGCCAGCAGTATTACAGGGGATACGCAGTATTTT. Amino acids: CASSITGDTQYF.

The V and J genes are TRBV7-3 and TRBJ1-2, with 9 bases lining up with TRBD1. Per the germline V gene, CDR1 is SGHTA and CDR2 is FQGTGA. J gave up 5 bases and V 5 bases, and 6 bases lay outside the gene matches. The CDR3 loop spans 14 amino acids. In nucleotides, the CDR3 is TGTGCCAGCAGCCTTACAGGGGGCGGGTATGGCTACACCTTC. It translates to CASSLTGGGYGYTF.

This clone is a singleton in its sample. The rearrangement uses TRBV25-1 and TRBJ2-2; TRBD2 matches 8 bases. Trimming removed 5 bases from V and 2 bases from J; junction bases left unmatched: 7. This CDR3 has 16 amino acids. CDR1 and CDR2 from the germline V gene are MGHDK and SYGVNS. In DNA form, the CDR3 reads TGTGCCAGCAGTCTTAGCGGGGCACCAAACACCGGGGAGCTGTTTTTT. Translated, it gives CASSLSGAPNTGELFF.

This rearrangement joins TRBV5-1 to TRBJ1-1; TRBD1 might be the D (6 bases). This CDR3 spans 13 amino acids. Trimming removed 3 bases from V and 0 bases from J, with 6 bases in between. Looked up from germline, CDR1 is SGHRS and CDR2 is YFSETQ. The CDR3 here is CASSSGVNTEAFF. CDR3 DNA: TGCGCCAGCAGCTCAGGGGTGAACACTGAAGCTTTCTTT.